The 8 T cell receptor beta chains below come from one sample, sequenced in a study of T cell responses to AZD1222 COVID-19 vaccine. Clones were sequenced by immunoSEQ multiplex PCR, and TCRdb holds only the in-frame ones, with some missing. The sample shows roughly 120,000 clones, 75% to 90% of them seen only once. Sample: peripheral blood, taken on day 0 of AZD1222 vaccination. The receptors were gathered from an adult in good health.

The chain couples TRBV5-6 to TRBJ2-5; 11 bases align to TRBD2. This CDR3 has 15 residues. Germline V gene data show CDR1 as SGHDT and CDR2 as YYEEEE. J lost 2 bases, V lost 3 bases, and 3 bases had no gene match. The CDR3, as DNA: TGTGCCAGCAGCTGGGGGACTAGCGGACAAGAGACCCAGTACTTC. Protein sequence: CASSWGTSGQETQYF.

This clone was seen only once. The J gene is TRBJ1-5, the V gene TRBV3-1 (or the pseudogene TRBV3-2), with no clear D. The V gene's germline CDR1 is LGHDT and CDR2 YNNKEL (reference sequence). Trimming took 1 base from V and 6 from J, leaving 10 bases between them. This CDR3 is built from 14 residues. The CDR3 sequence is CASSQAGLGQPQHF. As DNA, the CDR3 is TGTGCCAGCAGCCAAGCGGGGTTGGGTCAGCCCCAGCATTTT.

The chain recombines TRBV5-1 with TRBJ2-2; D not certain. CDR3 length equals 15 residues. Germline V gene data show CDR1 as SGHRS and CDR2 as YFSETQ. V dropped 0 bases and J dropped 0 bases, with 6 bases sitting between them. For the CDR3, the DNA is TGCGCCAGCAGCTTGGAGGATGCGAACACCGGGGAGCTGTTTTTT. Amino acids: CASSLEDANTGELFF.

The J gene is TRBJ2-1, the V gene TRBV2; 9 nucleotides line up with TRBD2. V lost 4 bases, J lost 4 bases, and 5 bases stayed unmatched. This CDR3 has 15 residues. CDR1 is SNHLY and CDR2 is FYNNEI in the germline V gene. CDR3 in amino acids: CASSVETSGYNEQFF. The CDR3 DNA reads as TGTGCCAGCAGTGTGGAGACTAGCGGTTACAATGAGCAGTTCTTC.

The CDR3 sequence is CASSSGDRGLNEQYF. The CDR3 coding sequence is TGTGCCAGCAGCTCGGGGGACAGGGGGCTAAACGAGCAGTACTTC. V usage is TRBV5-5 and J usage is TRBJ2-7; 12 nucleotides line up with TRBD1. V dropped 3 bases and J dropped 5; count of bases not matched to a gene: 6. Germline loops: CDR1 SGHKS, CDR2 YYEKEE (reference sequence). The CDR3 is 15 amino acids.

This clone appeared once. The chain employs TRBV6-4 and TRBJ2-7; 11 bases align to TRBD2. V was clipped by 10 bases and J by 3 bases; unmatched bases: 8. Germline V gene lookup returns CDR1 MRHNA and CDR2 SNTAGT. This CDR3 has 14 amino acids. CDR3 sequence reads: CAMPGLAECYEQYF. For the CDR3, the DNA is TGTGCCATGCCGGGACTAGCGGAGTGCTACGAGCAGTACTTC.

The chain links TRBV4-2 to TRBJ1-1, with 7 bases aligning to TRBD1. Germline-derived CDR1 and CDR2 are LGHNA and YNFKEQ. The trim removed 3 bases at V and 1 base at J, leaving 5 bases unmatched. This CDR3 spans 15 amino acids. The DNA for the CDR3 is TGTGCCAGCAGCCAGATGGGGACAGCGAACACTGAAGCTTTCTTT. Its protein is CASSQMGTANTEAFF.

The chain employs TRBV9 and TRBJ2-7; D ambiguous. Germline CDR1 SGDLS, CDR2 YYNGEE. Trimming left V 0 bases short and J 7 bases short, with 2 bases between. The length of the CDR3 is 10 residues. CDR3 nucleotide sequence: TGTGCCAGCAGCGTAGGGGAGCAGTACTTC. Encoded protein: CASSVGEQYF.